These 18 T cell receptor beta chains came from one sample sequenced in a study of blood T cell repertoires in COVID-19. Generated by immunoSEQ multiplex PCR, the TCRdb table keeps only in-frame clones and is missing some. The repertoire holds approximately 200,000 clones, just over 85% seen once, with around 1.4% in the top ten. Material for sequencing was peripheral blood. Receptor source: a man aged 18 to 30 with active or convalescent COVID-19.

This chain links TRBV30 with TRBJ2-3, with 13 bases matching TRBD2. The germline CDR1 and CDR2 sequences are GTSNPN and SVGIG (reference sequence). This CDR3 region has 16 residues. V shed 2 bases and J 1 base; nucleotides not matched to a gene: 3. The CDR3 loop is CAWSYGLAGGTDTQYF. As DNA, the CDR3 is TGTGCCTGGAGTTATGGACTAGCGGGAGGCACAGATACGCAGTATTTT.

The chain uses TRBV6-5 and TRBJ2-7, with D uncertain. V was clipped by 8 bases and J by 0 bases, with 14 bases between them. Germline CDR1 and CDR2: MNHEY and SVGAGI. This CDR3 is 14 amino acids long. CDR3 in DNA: TGTGCCAGCTGGAGCCCCACCAGCTCCTACGAGCAGTACTTC. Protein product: CASWSPTSSYEQYF.

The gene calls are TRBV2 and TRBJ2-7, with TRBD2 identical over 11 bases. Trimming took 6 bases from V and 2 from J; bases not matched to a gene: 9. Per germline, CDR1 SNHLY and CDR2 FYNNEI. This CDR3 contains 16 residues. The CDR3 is CASRPLGTSGTYEQYF. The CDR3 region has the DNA TGTGCCAGCAGGCCTCTGGGGACTAGCGGTACCTACGAGCAGTACTTC.

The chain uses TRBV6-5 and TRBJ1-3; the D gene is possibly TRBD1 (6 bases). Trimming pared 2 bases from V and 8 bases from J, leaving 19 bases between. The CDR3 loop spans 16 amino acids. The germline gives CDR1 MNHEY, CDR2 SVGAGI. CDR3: CASSYRSAAGVDTIYF. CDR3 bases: TGTGCCAGCAGTTACCGTAGTGCGGCAGGGGTGGACACCATATATTTT.

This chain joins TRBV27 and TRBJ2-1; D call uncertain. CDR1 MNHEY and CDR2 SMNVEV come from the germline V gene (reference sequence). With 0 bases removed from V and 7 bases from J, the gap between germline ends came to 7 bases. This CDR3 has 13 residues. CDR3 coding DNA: TGTGCCAGCAGTTTATCTAGCTTTAATGAGCAGTTCTTC. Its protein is CASSLSSFNEQFF.

The CDR3 region has the DNA TGCGCCAGCAGTGAGTCGTGGGGACAGGTCAGGAACGAGCAGTACTTC. Protein product: CASSESWGQVRNEQYF. The rearrangement links TRBV10-1 to TRBJ2-7, with 8 nucleotides matching TRBD1. V trimming: 0 bases; J trimming: 5 bases; junction bases outside the gene matches: 9. This CDR3 region has 16 residues. Germline values: CDR1 WNHNN, CDR2 SYGVQD (reference sequence).

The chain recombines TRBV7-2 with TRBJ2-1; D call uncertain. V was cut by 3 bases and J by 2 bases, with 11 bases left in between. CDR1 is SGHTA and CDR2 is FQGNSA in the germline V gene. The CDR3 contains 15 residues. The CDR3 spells CASSFSHRTYNEQFF. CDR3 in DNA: TGTGCCAGCAGCTTCTCCCACAGAACCTACAATGAGCAGTTCTTC.

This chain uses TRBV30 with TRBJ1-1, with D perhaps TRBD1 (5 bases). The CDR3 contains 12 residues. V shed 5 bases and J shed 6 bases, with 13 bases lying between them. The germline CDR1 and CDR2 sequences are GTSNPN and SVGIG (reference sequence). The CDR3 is CAWVSGPPEAFF. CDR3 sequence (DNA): TGTGCCTGGGTCTCAGGGCCCCCTGAAGCTTTCTTT.

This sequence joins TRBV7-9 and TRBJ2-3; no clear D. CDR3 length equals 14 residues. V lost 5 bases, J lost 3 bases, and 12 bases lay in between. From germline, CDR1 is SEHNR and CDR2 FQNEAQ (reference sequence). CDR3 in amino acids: CASSTHTMTDTQYF. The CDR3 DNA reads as TGTGCCAGCAGCACACATACAATGACAGATACGCAGTATTTT.

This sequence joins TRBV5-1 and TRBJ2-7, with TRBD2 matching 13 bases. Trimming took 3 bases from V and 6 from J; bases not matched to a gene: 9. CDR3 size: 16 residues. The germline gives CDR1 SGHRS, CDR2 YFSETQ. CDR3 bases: TGCGCCAGCAGCTCAGGGACTAGCGGGATCGGAGGCGAGCAGTACTTC. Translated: CASSSGTSGIGGEQYF.

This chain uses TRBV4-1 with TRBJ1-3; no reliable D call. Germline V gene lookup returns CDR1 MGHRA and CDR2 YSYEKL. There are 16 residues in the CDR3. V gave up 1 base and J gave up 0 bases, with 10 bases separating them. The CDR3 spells CASSQVSGSSGNTIYF. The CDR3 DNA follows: TGCGCCAGCAGCCAAGTTTCGGGGAGCTCTGGAAACACCATATATTTT.

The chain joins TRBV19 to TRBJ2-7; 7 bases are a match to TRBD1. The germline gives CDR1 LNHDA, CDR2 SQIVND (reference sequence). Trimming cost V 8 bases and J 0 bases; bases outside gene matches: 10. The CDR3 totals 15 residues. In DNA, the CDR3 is TGTGCCAGTCGAGCCGGGACAGCCTACTCCTACGAGCAGTACTTC. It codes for CASRAGTAYSYEQYF.

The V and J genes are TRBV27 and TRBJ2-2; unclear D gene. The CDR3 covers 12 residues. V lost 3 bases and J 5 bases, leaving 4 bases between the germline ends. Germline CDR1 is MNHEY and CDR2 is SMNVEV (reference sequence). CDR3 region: CASSFRTGELFF. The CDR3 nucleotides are TGTGCCAGCAGTTTCAGAACCGGGGAGCTGTTTTTT.

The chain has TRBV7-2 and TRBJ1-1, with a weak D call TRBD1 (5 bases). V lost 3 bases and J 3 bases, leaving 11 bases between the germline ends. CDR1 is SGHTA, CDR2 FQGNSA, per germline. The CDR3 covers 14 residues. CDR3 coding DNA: TGTGCCAGCAGCTTTGGCGGGGGATACACTGAAGCTTTCTTT. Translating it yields CASSFGGGYTEAFF.

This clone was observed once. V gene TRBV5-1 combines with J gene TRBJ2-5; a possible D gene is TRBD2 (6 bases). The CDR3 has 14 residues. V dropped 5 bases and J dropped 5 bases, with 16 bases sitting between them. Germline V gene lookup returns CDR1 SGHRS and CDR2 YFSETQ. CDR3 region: CASRSGRGMETQYF. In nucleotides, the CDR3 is TGCGCCAGCAGGTCGGGCCGGGGGATGGAGACCCAGTACTTC. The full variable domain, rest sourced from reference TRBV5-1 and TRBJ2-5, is KAGVTQTPRYLIKTRGQQVTLSCSPISGHRSVSWYQQTPGQGLQFLFEYFSETQRNKGNFPGRFSGRQFSNSRSEMNVSTLELGDSALYLCASRSGRGMETQYFGPGTRLLVL.

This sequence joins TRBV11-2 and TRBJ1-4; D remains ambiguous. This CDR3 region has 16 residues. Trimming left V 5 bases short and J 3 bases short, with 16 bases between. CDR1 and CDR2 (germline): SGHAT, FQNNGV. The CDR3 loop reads CASSPGVGAANEKLFF. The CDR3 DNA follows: TGTGCCAGCAGCCCCGGAGTCGGCGCGGCTAATGAAAAACTGTTTTTT.

The CDR3 protein is CASSPRDMVETQYF. The CDR3 coding sequence is TGCGCCAGCAGCCCCCGGGACATGGTGGAGACCCAGTACTTC. The chain employs TRBV5-1 and TRBJ2-5, with TRBD1 as a possible D gene (6 bases). The CDR3 spans 14 residues. Germline V gene data show CDR1 as SGHRS and CDR2 as YFSETQ. The germline V and J ends were trimmed by 4 bases and 5 bases, with 15 bases remaining between them.

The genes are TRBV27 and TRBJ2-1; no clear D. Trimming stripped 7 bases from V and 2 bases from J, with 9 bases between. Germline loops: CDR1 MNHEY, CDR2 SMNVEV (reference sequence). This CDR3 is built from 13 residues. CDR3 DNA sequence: TGTGCCAGCAAGGAGATTGCCTACAATGAGCAGTTCTTC. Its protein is CASKEIAYNEQFF.